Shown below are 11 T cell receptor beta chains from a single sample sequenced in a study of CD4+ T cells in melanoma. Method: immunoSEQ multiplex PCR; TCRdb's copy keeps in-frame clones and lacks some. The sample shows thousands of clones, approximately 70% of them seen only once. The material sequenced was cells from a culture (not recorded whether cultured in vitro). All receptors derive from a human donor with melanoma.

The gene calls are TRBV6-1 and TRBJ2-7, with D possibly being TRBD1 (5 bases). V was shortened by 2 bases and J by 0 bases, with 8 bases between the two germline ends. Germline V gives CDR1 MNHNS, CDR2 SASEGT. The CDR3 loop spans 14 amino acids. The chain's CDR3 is CASSEWGLSYEQYF. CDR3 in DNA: TGTGCCAGCAGTGAATGGGGCCTCTCCTACGAGCAGTACTTC.

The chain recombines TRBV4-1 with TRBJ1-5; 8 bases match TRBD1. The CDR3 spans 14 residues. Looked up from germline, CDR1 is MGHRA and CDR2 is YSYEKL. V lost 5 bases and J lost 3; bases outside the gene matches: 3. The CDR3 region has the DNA TGCGCCAGCAGCTGGGACAGGACCAATCAGCCCCAGCATTTT. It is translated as CASSWDRTNQPQHF.

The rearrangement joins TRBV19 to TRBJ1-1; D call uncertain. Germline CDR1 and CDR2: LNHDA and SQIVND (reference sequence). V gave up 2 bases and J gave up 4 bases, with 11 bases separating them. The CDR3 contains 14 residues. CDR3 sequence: CASSITVPGTEAFF. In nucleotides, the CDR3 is TGTGCCAGTAGTATAACAGTTCCGGGCACTGAAGCTTTCTTT.

As DNA, the CDR3 is TGCGCCAGCAGCTTCTCCCTGGACAGGGCCTATGGCTACACCTTC. This codes for CASSFSLDRAYGYTF. The chain carries TRBV5-1 and TRBJ1-2, with TRBD1 matching 8 bases. The CDR3 is 15 residues long. With 2 bases clipped from V and 4 bases from J, the junction kept 7 bases outside the gene matches. Germline V gene data show CDR1 as SGHRS and CDR2 as YFSETQ.

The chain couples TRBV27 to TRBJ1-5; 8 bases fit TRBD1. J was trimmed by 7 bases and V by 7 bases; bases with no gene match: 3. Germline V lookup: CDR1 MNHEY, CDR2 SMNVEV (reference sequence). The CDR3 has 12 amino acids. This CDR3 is CASKNRGQPQHF. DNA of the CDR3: TGTGCCAGCAAAAACAGGGGGCAGCCCCAGCATTTT.

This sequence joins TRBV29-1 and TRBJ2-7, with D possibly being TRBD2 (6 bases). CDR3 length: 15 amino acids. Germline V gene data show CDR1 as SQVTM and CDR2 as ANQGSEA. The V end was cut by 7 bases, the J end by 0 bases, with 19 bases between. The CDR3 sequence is CSAVGGTLVSYEQYF. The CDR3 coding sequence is TGCAGCGCCGTAGGAGGGACGCTCGTCTCCTACGAGCAGTACTTC.

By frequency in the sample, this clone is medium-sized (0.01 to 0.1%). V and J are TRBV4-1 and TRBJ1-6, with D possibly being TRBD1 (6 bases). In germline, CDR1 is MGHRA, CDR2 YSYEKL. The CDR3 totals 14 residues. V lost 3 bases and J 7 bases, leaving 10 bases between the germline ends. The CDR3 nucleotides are TGCGCCAGCAGCCACCGGACAGAGAATTCACCCCTCCACTTT. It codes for CASSHRTENSPLHF.

The CDR3 DNA is TGTGCCAGCAGCGCCGCTAGGGGGATGGGTCACGAGCAGTACTTC. This codes for CASSAARGMGHEQYF. The rearrangement joins TRBV21-1 to TRBJ2-7; TRBD1 is the table's D call, not checked against the DNA. TRBV21-1 is a pseudogene segment. The CDR3 runs to 15 residues.

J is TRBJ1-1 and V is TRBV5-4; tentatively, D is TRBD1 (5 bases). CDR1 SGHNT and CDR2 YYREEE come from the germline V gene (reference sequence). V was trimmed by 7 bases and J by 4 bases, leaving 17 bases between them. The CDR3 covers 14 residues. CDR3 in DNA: TGTGCCAGCGCGGGGGGGTCGATGGGCACTGAAGCTTTCTTT. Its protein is CASAGGSMGTEAFF. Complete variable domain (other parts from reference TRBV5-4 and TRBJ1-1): ETGVTQSPTHLIKTRGQQVTLRCSSQSGHNTVSWYQQALGQGPQFIFQYYREEENGRGNFPPRFSGLQFPNYSSELNVNALELDDSALYLCASAGGSMGTEAFFGQGTRLTVV.

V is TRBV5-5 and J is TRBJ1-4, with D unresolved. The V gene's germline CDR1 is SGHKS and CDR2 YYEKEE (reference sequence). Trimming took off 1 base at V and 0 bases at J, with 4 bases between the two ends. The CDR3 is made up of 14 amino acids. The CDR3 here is CASSLPSTNEKLFF. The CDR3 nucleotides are TGTGCCAGCAGCTTGCCCTCAACTAATGAAAAACTGTTTTTT.

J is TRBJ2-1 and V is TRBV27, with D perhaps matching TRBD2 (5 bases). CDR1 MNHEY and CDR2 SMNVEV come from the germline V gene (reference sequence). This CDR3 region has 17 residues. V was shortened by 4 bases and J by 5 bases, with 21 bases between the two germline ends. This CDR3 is CASSSDPLGLFHNEQFF. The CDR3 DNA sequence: TGTGCCAGCAGTTCTGATCCACTAGGACTTTTCCACAATGAGCAGTTCTTC.